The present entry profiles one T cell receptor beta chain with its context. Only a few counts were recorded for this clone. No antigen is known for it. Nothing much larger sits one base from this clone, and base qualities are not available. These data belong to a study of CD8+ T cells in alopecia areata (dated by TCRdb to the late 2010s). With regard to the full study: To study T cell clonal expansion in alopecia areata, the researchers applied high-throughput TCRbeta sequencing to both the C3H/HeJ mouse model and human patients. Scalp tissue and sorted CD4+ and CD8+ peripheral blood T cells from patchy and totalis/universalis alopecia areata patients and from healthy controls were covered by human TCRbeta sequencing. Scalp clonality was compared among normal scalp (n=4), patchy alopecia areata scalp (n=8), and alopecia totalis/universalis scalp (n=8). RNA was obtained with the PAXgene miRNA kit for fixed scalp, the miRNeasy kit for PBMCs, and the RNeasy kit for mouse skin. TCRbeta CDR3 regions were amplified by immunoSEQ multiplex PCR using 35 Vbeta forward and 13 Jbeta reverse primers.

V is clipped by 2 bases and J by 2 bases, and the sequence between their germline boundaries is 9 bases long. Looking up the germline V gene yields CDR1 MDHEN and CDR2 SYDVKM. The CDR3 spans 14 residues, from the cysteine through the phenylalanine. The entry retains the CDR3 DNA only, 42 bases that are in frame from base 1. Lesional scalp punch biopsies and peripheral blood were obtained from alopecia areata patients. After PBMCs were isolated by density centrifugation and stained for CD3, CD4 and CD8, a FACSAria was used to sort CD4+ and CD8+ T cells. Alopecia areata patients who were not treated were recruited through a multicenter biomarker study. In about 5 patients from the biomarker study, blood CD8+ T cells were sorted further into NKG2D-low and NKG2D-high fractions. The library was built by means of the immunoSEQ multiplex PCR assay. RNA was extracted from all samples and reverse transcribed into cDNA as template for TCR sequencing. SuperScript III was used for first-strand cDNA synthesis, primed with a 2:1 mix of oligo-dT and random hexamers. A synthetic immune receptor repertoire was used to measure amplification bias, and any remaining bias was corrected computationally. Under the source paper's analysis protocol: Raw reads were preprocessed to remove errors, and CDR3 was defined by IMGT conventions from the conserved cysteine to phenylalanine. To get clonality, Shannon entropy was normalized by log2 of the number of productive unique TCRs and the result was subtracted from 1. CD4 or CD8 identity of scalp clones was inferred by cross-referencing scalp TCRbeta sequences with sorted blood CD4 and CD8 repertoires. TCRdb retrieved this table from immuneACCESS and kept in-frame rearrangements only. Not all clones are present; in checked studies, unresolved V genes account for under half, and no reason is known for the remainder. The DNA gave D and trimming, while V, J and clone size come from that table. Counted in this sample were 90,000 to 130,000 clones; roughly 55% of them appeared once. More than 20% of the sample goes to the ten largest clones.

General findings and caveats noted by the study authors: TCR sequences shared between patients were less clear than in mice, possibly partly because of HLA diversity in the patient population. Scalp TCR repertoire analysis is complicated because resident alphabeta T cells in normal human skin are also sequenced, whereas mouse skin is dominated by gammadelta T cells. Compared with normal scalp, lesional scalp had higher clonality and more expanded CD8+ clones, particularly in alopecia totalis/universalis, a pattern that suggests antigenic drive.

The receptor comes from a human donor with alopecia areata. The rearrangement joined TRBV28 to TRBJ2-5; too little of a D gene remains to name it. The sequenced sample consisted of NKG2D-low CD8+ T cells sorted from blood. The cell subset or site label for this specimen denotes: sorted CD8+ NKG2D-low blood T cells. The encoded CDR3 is CASSLVRRQETQYF. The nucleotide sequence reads TGTGCCAGCAGTTTAGTCAGGCGGCAAGAGACCCAGTACTTC.